This TCR beta chain emerged from a study of blood T cell repertoires in COVID-19. The wider study: The analysed material was cDNA or gDNA that came from T cells, B-cell-depleted T cells, or PBMCs.

Per the germline V gene, CDR1 is MDHEN and CDR2 is SYDVKM. J gave up 4 bases and V 5 bases, and 9 bases lay outside the gene matches. This CDR3 is 16 amino acids long. Seattle patient enrollment occurred during active infection, with longitudinal follow-up thereafter. Per the original data handling: Amplification of reference gene primers provided the estimated nucleated cell counts. Assay: immunoSEQ multiplex PCR; the TCRdb copy retains only in-frame clones and omits some. V, J and clone size reflect that table, while D and trimming were determined from the DNA. In the table there are 200,000 to 250,000 clones, 75% to 85% of which are singletons.

J is TRBJ2-1 and V is TRBV28; 9 positions agree with TRBD1. Sequenced material: peripheral blood. This TCR derives from a woman under 40 with COVID-19, enrolled during active disease. CDR3 in DNA: TGTGCCAGCAGTCGTGACCGGGACAGGGTATACAATGAGCAGTTCTTC. It specifies CASSRDRDRVYNEQFF.